These 15 T cell receptor beta chains share one sample of origin, sequenced in a study of blood T cell repertoires in COVID-19. Sequenced by immunoSEQ multiplex PCR; TCRdb stores in-frame clones only, minus some. The sample has about 130,000 clones; approximately 90% are singletons. The sample taken for sequencing was peripheral blood. The receptors were gathered from a man between 60 and 75 years old with active or convalescent COVID-19.

This clone has only one observation. This chain joins TRBV7-9 and TRBJ1-6, with TRBD1 matching over 9 bases. The ends lost 5 bases at V and 4 bases at J; junction bases unmatched: 15. CDR1 and CDR2 from the germline V gene are SEHNR and FQNEAQ (reference sequence). The CDR3 loop spans 19 amino acids. The CDR3 here is CASSPLLLTGGVYNSPLHF. CDR3 nucleotides: TGTGCCAGCAGCCCACTCCTACTGACAGGGGGTGTATATAATTCACCCCTCCACTTT.

The chain joins TRBV7-2 to TRBJ1-4; 10 nucleotides align to TRBD1. V trimming: 8 bases; J trimming: 6 bases; junction bases outside the gene matches: 6. Germline CDR1 and CDR2: SGHTA and FQGNSA. This CDR3 is built from 14 residues. The CDR3 sequence: CASGPGQGYEKLFF. DNA for the CDR3: TGTGCCAGCGGACCGGGACAGGGGTATGAAAAACTGTTTTTT.

The chain's CDR3 is CASSLGESAGTQYF. The CDR3 nucleotides read TGTGCCAGCAGCTTAGGGGAGTCCGCTGGTACGCAGTATTTT. V usage is TRBV7-2 and J usage is TRBJ2-3, with D possibly matching TRBD2 (5 bases). Germline assignment: CDR1 SGHTA and CDR2 FQGNSA. This CDR3 has 14 amino acids. The germline V and J ends were trimmed by 1 base and 8 bases, with 13 bases remaining between them.

Only one count was recorded for this clone. The chain recombines TRBV6-6 with TRBJ1-1; D possibly corresponds to TRBD1 (6 bases). V was shortened by 7 bases and J by 1 base, with 13 bases between the two germline ends. The CDR3 is 14 amino acids. Germline CDR1 and CDR2: MNHNY and SVGAGI (reference sequence). The CDR3 spells CASTSGGANTEAFF. The CDR3 DNA sequence: TGTGCCAGCACCAGTGGGGGGGCGAACACTGAAGCTTTCTTT.

The chain links TRBV5-6 to TRBJ1-5; the D is unclear. Germline CDR1 is SGHDT and CDR2 is YYEEEE. The CDR3 spans 15 residues. V was clipped by 0 bases and J by 1 base, with 8 bases between them. In DNA form, the CDR3 reads TGTGCCAGCAGCTTGGGGGCGGGGAGCAATCAGCCCCAGCATTTT. Protein: CASSLGAGSNQPQHF.

This clone was picked up one time. This chain connects TRBV2 to TRBJ2-1; TRBD2 agrees at 10 bases. The CDR3 loop spans 15 amino acids. V lost 4 bases to trimming and J lost 8 bases; unmatched junction nucleotides: 8. Germline CDR1 SNHLY, CDR2 FYNNEI. This CDR3 reads CASSGGLAAGDEQFF. CDR3 sequence (DNA): TGTGCCAGCAGTGGTGGACTAGCGGCTGGGGATGAGCAGTTCTTC.

The rearrangement links TRBV6-5 to TRBJ2-7, with D perhaps matching TRBD1 (6 bases). V dropped 0 bases and J dropped 1 base, with 7 bases sitting between them. This CDR3 region has 14 residues. Germline CDR1 MNHEY, CDR2 SVGAGI. CDR3 DNA sequence: TGTGCCAGCAGTTACTCAGGACAGTCCTACGAGCAGTACTTC. The encoded protein is CASSYSGQSYEQYF.

The CDR3: CASSRTTDSSTEAFF. In nucleotides, the CDR3 is TGTGCCAGCAGCCGAACCACTGACAGTTCCACTGAAGCTTTCTTT. The chain uses TRBV4-2 and TRBJ1-1; D may be TRBD1 (5 bases). The CDR3 has 15 amino acids. V was cut by 4 bases and J by 4 bases, with 16 bases left in between. Germline CDR1 reads LGHNA; CDR2 reads YNFKEQ.

This clone has just one count. The chain carries TRBV10-3 and TRBJ2-1; a possible D gene is TRBD2 (6 bases). The CDR3 totals 13 residues. Germline-derived CDR1 and CDR2 are ENHRY and SYGVKD. Trimming removed 6 bases from V and 7 bases from J, with 13 bases in between. The CDR3 protein is CAISSVAGNEQFF. As DNA, the CDR3 is TGTGCCATCAGCTCGGTCGCGGGGAATGAGCAGTTCTTC.

The chain is built from TRBV7-8 and TRBJ1-2; D perhaps matches TRBD1 (6 bases). The CDR3 totals 13 residues. V was trimmed by 5 bases and J by 6 bases, leaving 13 bases between them. The germline V gene encodes CDR1 SGHVS and CDR2 FQNEAQ. Written as DNA, the CDR3 is TGTGCCAGCAGCGAACAGGGTCGGGATGGCTACACCTTC. Encoded protein: CASSEQGRDGYTF.

V usage is TRBV3-1 (or the pseudogene TRBV3-2) and J usage is TRBJ2-7; D gene ambiguous. The germline V and J ends were trimmed by 6 bases and 3 bases, with 12 bases remaining between them. The germline V gene has CDR1 LGHDT and CDR2 YNNKEL (reference sequence). The CDR3 runs 13 residues. CDR3 nucleotide sequence: TGTGCCAGCAGTAGTAGTAACGGCTACGAGCAGTACTTC. This translates into CASSSSNGYEQYF.

In regard to this clone: Other DNA sequences within the sample encode an identical CDR3. The J gene is TRBJ2-7, the V gene TRBV18; 10 bases fit TRBD1. This CDR3 spans 16 amino acids. Germline V gives CDR1 KGHSH, CDR2 LQKENI. Trimming at V came to 0 bases and at J to 2 bases, leaving 4 bases not matched to a gene. CDR3: CASSPPAGQGTYEQYF. The DNA of the CDR3 is TGTGCCAGCTCACCACCTGCGGGACAGGGGACCTACGAGCAGTACTTC.

V is TRBV5-6 and J is TRBJ2-7; D might be TRBD2 (6 bases). Germline CDR1 and CDR2: SGHDT and YYEEEE. The CDR3 covers 14 residues. Trimming pared 1 base from V and 2 bases from J, leaving 10 bases between. The CDR3 region has the DNA TGTGCCAGCAGCTTGTGGGGGGTCGCCTACGAGCAGTACTTC. It encodes CASSLWGVAYEQYF.

V is TRBV4-3 and J is TRBJ2-3, with D maybe TRBD1 (6 bases). The CDR3 covers 15 residues. V was clipped by 1 base and J by 5 bases, with 13 bases between them. Germline values: CDR1 LGHNA, CDR2 YSLEER. The CDR3 DNA reads as TGCGCCAGCAGCCAAGGTTGGACAGTAGAAGATACGCAGTATTTT. Its translation: CASSQGWTVEDTQYF.

This clone was detected only a few times. The chain couples TRBV4-3 to TRBJ1-3; no firm D call. The V gene's germline CDR1 is LGHNA and CDR2 YSLEER. The germline V and J ends were trimmed by 1 base and 3 bases, with 13 bases remaining between them. The CDR3 extends over 16 amino acids. The chain's CDR3 is CASSQALGGNGNTIYF. CDR3 nucleotides: TGCGCCAGCAGCCAAGCTCTGGGCGGGAATGGAAACACCATATATTTT.